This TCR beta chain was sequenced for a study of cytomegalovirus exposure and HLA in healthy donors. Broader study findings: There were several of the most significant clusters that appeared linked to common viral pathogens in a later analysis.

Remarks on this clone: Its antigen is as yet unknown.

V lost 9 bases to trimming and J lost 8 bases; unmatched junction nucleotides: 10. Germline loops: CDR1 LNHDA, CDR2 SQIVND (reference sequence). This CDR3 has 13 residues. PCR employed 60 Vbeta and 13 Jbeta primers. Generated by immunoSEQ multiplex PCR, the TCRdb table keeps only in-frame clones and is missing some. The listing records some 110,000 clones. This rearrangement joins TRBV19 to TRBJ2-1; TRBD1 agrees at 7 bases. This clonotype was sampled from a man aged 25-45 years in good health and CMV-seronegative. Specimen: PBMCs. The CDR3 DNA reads TGTGCCAGCGAGAGGACAGGAACCTATGAGCAGTTCTTC. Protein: CASERTGTYEQFF. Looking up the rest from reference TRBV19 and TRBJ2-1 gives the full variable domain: DGGITQSPKYLFRKEGQNVTLSCEQNLNHDAMYWYRQDPGQGLRLIYYSQIVNDFQKGDIAEGYSVSREKKESFPLTVTSAQKNPTAFYLCASERTGTYEQFFGPGTRLTVL.